The 23 T cell receptor beta chains below all came from one sample that was sequenced in a study of graft-versus-host responses after intestinal transplantation. TCRdb's table, derived via immunoSEQ multiplex PCR, lists solely in-frame clones and lacks some. The sample contains under 95,000 clones, about nine tenths of which appear only once. Their antigens remain unidentified. Sequencing was performed on unstimulated CD4+ T cells sorted from spleen or lymph node cells, taken before transplant. These receptor sequences come from a human donor who was the organ donor for an intestinal transplant.

The rearrangement links TRBV7-9 to TRBJ2-1; D perhaps matches TRBD2 (6 bases). Looked up from germline, CDR1 is SEHNR and CDR2 is FQNEAQ (reference sequence). The CDR3 spans 13 residues. V was shortened by 5 bases and J by 3 bases, with 8 bases between the two germline ends. The CDR3 DNA is TGTGCCAGCAGCCCGGAGGGCTACAATGAGCAGTTCTTC. As protein: CASSPEGYNEQFF. Full variable domain (rest looked up from reference TRBV7-9 and TRBJ2-1): DTGVSQNPRHKITKRGQNVTFRCDPISEHNRLYWYRQTLGQGPEFLTYFQNEAQLEKSRLLSDRFSAERPKGSFSTLEIQRTEQGDSAMYLCASSPEGYNEQFFGPGTRLTVL.

The chain employs TRBV7-6 and TRBJ2-5; the D gene is possibly TRBD1 (6 bases). The length of the CDR3 is 15 residues. V was clipped by 1 base and J by 5 bases, with 14 bases between them. CDR1 is SGHVS, CDR2 FNYEAQ, per germline. The DNA for the CDR3 is TGTGCCAGCAGCTTAGGTGCAACTACAGGGGAGACCCAGTACTTC. As protein: CASSLGATTGETQYF.

The chain has TRBV27 and TRBJ2-1; a possible D gene is TRBD1 (5 bases). The CDR3 spans 14 residues. Germline CDR1 is MNHEY and CDR2 is SMNVEV (reference sequence). V dropped 0 bases and J dropped 4 bases, with 7 bases sitting between them. The CDR3 DNA reads TGTGCCAGCAGTTTATCGCGGACATACAATGAGCAGTTCTTC. Residues: CASSLSRTYNEQFF.

The chain has TRBV5-4 and TRBJ1-2; 8 nucleotides agree with TRBD1. V lost 1 base to trimming and J lost 8 bases; unmatched junction nucleotides: 10. The CDR3 consists of 15 residues. Germline V gene data show CDR1 as SGHNT and CDR2 as YYREEE (reference sequence). The CDR3 loop is CASSLRGQVAGGYTF. The CDR3, as DNA: TGTGCCAGCAGCTTGAGGGGACAGGTGGCGGGGGGCTACACCTTC. Supplemented by reference TRBV5-4 and TRBJ1-2, the full variable domain reads ETGVTQSPTHLIKTRGQQVTLRCSSQSGHNTVSWYQQALGQGPQFIFQYYREEENGRGNFPPRFSGLQFPNYSSELNVNALELDDSALYLCASSLRGQVAGGYTFGSGTRLTVV.

The V call is TRBV6-1, the J call TRBJ1-3, with no clear D. CDR1 and CDR2 from the germline V gene are MNHNS and SASEGT. V dropped 2 bases and J dropped 4 bases, with 9 bases sitting between them. The CDR3 totals 14 residues. CDR3 coding DNA: TGTGCCAGCAGTGAATCCGTTTCCGGAAACACCATATATTTT. Translated: CASSESVSGNTIYF.

The chain is built from TRBV6-1 and TRBJ1-4; D remains unclear. Germline V lookup: CDR1 MNHNS, CDR2 SASEGT. This CDR3 is built from 13 residues. Trimming removed 6 bases from V and 6 bases from J, with 11 bases in between. Written as DNA, the CDR3 is TGTGCCAGCAGAAACCCCGCGGATGAAAAACTGTTTTTT. Encoded protein: CASRNPADEKLFF.

The J gene is TRBJ2-3, the V gene TRBV30; TRBD1 might be the D (5 bases). Looked up from germline, CDR1 is GTSNPN and CDR2 is SVGIG (reference sequence). With 2 bases removed from V and 5 bases from J, the gap between germline ends came to 17 bases. This CDR3 is built from 15 residues. CDR3 region: CAWSYPGSLQDTQYF. In DNA, the CDR3 is TGTGCCTGGAGTTATCCAGGGTCCCTTCAAGATACGCAGTATTTT. The full variable domain, in which reference TRBV30 and TRBJ2-3 provide the parts outside the CDR3, is SQTIHQWPATLVQPVGSPLSLECTVEGTSNPNLYWYRQAAGRGLQLLFYSVGIGQISSEVPQNLSASRPQDRQFILSSKKLLLSDSGFYLCAWSYPGSLQDTQYFGPGTRLTVL.

The chain uses TRBV7-3 and TRBJ2-3, with 12 nucleotides matching TRBD2. The CDR3 totals 14 residues. Trimming took 3 bases from V and 6 from J; bases not matched to a gene: 1. CDR1 and CDR2 from the germline V gene are SGHTA and FQGTGA. The CDR3: CASSFGTSGDTQYF. In nucleotides, the CDR3 is TGTGCCAGCAGCTTCGGGACTAGCGGGGATACGCAGTATTTT. Full variable domain (remainder filled in from reference TRBV7-3 and TRBJ2-3): GAGVSQTPSNKVTEKGKYVELRCDPISGHTALYWYRQSLGQGPEFLIYFQGTGAADDSGLPNDRFFAVRPEGSVSTLKIQRTERGDSAVYLCASSFGTSGDTQYFGPGTRLTVL.

This clone was observed a single time. The same CDR3 also results from other DNA sequences found in this sample. The rearrangement joins TRBV9 to TRBJ2-1; 7 bases map to TRBD2. The germline gives CDR1 SGDLS, CDR2 YYNGEE. V gave up 3 bases and J gave up 3 bases; unmatched junction bases: 6. The CDR3 length is 15 residues. CDR3 residues: CASSARLALYNEQFF. Written as DNA, the CDR3 is TGTGCCAGCAGCGCCCGACTAGCCCTCTACAATGAGCAGTTCTTC.

The genes are TRBV6-1 and TRBJ2-7; 8 nucleotides line up with TRBD2. Germline CDR1 is MNHNS and CDR2 is SASEGT. The ends lost 2 bases at V and 6 bases at J; junction bases unmatched: 9. There are 15 residues in the CDR3. The CDR3 spells CASSERGGVPLEQYF. CDR3 nucleotide sequence: TGTGCCAGCAGTGAACGGGGGGGGGTTCCACTCGAGCAGTACTTC.

This clone was seen only a few times. The CDR3 nucleotides are TGCAGCCTCGAGGGAGGAGGTAATGAGCAGTTCTTC. This sequence encodes CSLEGGGNEQFF. The V and J genes are TRBV29-1 and TRBJ2-1, with TRBD2 as a possible D gene (6 bases). CDR3 length: 12 amino acids. The V end was cut by 8 bases, the J end by 7 bases, with 15 bases between. CDR1 is SQVTM, CDR2 ANQGSEA, per germline.

In nucleotides, the CDR3 is TGTGCCTGGACGGTCATTGGAAACACCATATATTTT. The encoded protein is CAWTVIGNTIYF. The chain joins TRBV30 to TRBJ1-3; D gene unclear. This CDR3 comprises 12 residues. Deletions cut 4 bases from V and 3 bases from J, with 7 bases between. Germline CDR1 reads GTSNPN; CDR2 reads SVGIG (reference sequence).

The chain has TRBV19 and TRBJ1-4; 7 nucleotides line up with TRBD1. CDR3 length: 12 residues. J was trimmed by 6 bases and V by 10 bases; bases with no gene match: 5. Germline V gene data show CDR1 as LNHDA and CDR2 as SQIVND (reference sequence). CDR3 loop: CATEGGYEKLFF. The CDR3 bases are TGTGCCACTGAAGGGGGCTATGAAAAACTGTTTTTT.

The chain couples TRBV27 to TRBJ1-2; 9 bases fit TRBD1. Per germline, CDR1 MNHEY and CDR2 SMNVEV (reference sequence). V trimming: 5 bases; J trimming: 2 bases; junction bases outside the gene matches: 12. The CDR3 is 17 residues long. The CDR3 reads CASSPLRTGQGNYGYTF. The DNA for the CDR3 is TGTGCCAGCAGTCCCCTCCGGACGGGACAGGGAAACTATGGCTACACCTTC.

V and J are TRBV28 and TRBJ1-5; possible D gene TRBD1, 5 bases. The germline gives CDR1 MDHEN, CDR2 SYDVKM. The ends were cut back, 6 bases at V and 7 bases at J, with 13 bases in the middle. The CDR3 is 13 residues long. The CDR3 nucleotides read TGTGCCAGCAGGGCAGGGTCGTGGCAGCCCCAGCATTTT. Amino acids: CASRAGSWQPQHF.

CDR3 DNA: TGTGCCAGCAGCCCCGGGACTAGCGGGAGGAATGAGCAGTTCTTC. This gives the protein CASSPGTSGRNEQFF. V usage is TRBV6-5 and J usage is TRBJ2-1; 15 bases line up with TRBD2. V was clipped by 6 bases and J by 7 bases; unmatched bases: 4. Germline values: CDR1 MNHEY, CDR2 SVGAGI. The CDR3 covers 15 residues.

This chain uses TRBV28 with TRBJ1-2, with no clear D. CDR3 size: 13 residues. The V and J ends lost 7 bases and 4 bases respectively, with 13 bases between them. Germline CDR1 and CDR2: MDHEN and SYDVKM. CDR3 loop: CASTKGRPYGYTF. The CDR3 DNA is TGTGCCAGCACTAAAGGCAGGCCCTATGGCTACACCTTC.

The V gene is TRBV2, the J gene TRBJ1-2; a possible D gene is TRBD1 (6 bases). There are 13 residues in the CDR3. V was cut by 6 bases and J by 6 bases, with 14 bases left in between. The germline V gene encodes CDR1 SNHLY and CDR2 FYNNEI. CDR3 coding DNA: TGTGCCAGCAGGGAGAACAGGGACCATGGCTACACCTTC. It yields the protein CASRENRDHGYTF.

In DNA, the CDR3 is TGTGCCAGCAGTCCCCCCCTGAGGGGGAGGGACATTCAGTACTTC. Its translation: CASSPPLRGRDIQYF. This chain joins TRBV28 and TRBJ2-4, with D perhaps TRBD2 (7 bases). Germline V gives CDR1 MDHEN, CDR2 SYDVKM. Trimming left V 5 bases short and J 8 bases short, with 19 bases between. The CDR3 runs to 15 residues.

This chain joins TRBV2 and TRBJ2-2; D gene uncertain. The V gene lost 3 bases and the J gene lost 6 bases, with 5 bases spanning the gap. CDR1 and CDR2 (germline): SNHLY, FYNNEI. This CDR3 is 12 amino acids long. The CDR3 loop reads CASSDRAGELFF. As DNA, the CDR3 is TGTGCCAGCAGTGATCGGGCCGGGGAGCTGTTTTTT.

The chain has TRBV6-6 and TRBJ1-2, with D perhaps TRBD1 (5 bases). With 7 bases removed from V and 4 bases from J, the gap between germline ends came to 22 bases. The CDR3 is made up of 16 amino acids. Germline CDR1 MNHNY, CDR2 SVGAGI (reference sequence). The CDR3 sequence: CASIGERPAGTYGYTF. DNA for the CDR3: TGTGCCAGCATAGGCGAGCGGCCGGCGGGGACCTATGGCTACACCTTC.

The chain links TRBV14 to TRBJ1-1; the D gene is possibly TRBD1 (5 bases). Germline V gene lookup returns CDR1 SGHDN and CDR2 FVKESK. CDR3 length: 14 residues. V lost 1 base and J 4 bases, leaving 10 bases between the germline ends. The CDR3 loop reads CASSQAGMSTEAFF. The CDR3 region has the DNA TGTGCCAGCAGCCAAGCAGGGATGAGCACTGAAGCTTTCTTT. Looking up the rest from reference TRBV14 and TRBJ1-1 gives the full variable domain: EAGVTQFPSHSVIEKGQTVTLRCDPISGHDNLYWYRRVMGKEIKFLLHFVKESKQDESGMPNNRFLAERTGGTYSTLKVQPAELEDSGVYFCASSQAGMSTEAFFGQGTRLTVV.

The rearrangement joins TRBV10-3 to TRBJ2-5; TRBD2 matches 14 bases. Trimming at V came to 5 bases and at J to 5 bases, leaving 4 bases not matched to a gene. This CDR3 is 15 amino acids long. Germline V gene lookup returns CDR1 ENHRY and CDR2 SYGVKD. The CDR3 DNA is TGTGCCATCAGTCCGGGACTAGCGGGGGTCGAGACCCAGTACTTC. Amino acids: CAISPGLAGVETQYF.